These 10 T cell receptor beta chains were all obtained from the same sample, sequenced in a study of blood T cell repertoires in COVID-19. Repertoires were generated with immunoSEQ multiplex PCR, while TCRdb's copy carries only in-frame clones and drops some. The table has 250,000 to 350,000 clones, under 90% seen once; the top ten hold 0.94%. The source material was peripheral blood. Source of these receptors: a woman aged 40-49 years who had recovered from COVID-19.

The V call is TRBV19, the J call TRBJ1-1; D possibly corresponds to TRBD1 (6 bases). V was shortened by 4 bases and J by 10 bases, with 19 bases between the two germline ends. The CDR3 runs to 14 residues. The V gene's germline CDR1 is LNHDA and CDR2 SQIVND (reference sequence). The CDR3 is CASSTLQGERGAFF. CDR3 sequence (DNA): TGTGCCAGTAGTACGTTACAGGGAGAACGGGGAGCTTTCTTT. Combining the CDR3 with reference TRBV19 and TRBJ1-1 gives the whole variable domain DGGITQSPKYLFRKEGQNVTLSCEQNLNHDAMYWYRQDPGQGLRLIYYSQIVNDFQKGDIAEGYSVSREKKESFPLTVTSAQKNPTAFYLCASSTLQGERGAFFGQGTRLTVV.

V gene TRBV24-1 combines with J gene TRBJ2-3, with D possibly matching TRBD2 (6 bases). Germline CDR1 is KGHDR and CDR2 is SFDVKD. V dropped 4 bases and J dropped 4 bases, with 17 bases sitting between them. The CDR3 is 16 amino acids. The CDR3, as DNA: TGTGCCACCAGTGACGCGGGGCGGAGCGGTTCAGATACGCAGTATTTT. Its protein is CATSDAGRSGSDTQYF.

This sequence joins TRBV5-1 and TRBJ1-6; D is unresolved. Trimming shortened V by 4 bases and J by 8 bases, and 13 bases separated the two germline ends. The CDR3 consists of 14 residues. The germline V gene has CDR1 SGHRS and CDR2 YFSETQ. CDR3 sequence: CASSPTGGDSPLHF. In DNA, the CDR3 is TGCGCCAGCAGCCCGACCGGCGGAGATTCACCCCTCCACTTT.

The chain combines TRBV6-5 with TRBJ2-3; maybe TRBD2 (6 bases). Between the trimmed V and J ends, which lost 1 base and 1 base, there was a span of 9 bases. This CDR3 region has 15 residues. The germline gives CDR1 MNHEY, CDR2 SVGAGI. For the CDR3, the DNA is TGTGCCAGCAGTTACTGGCGGGACGGCACAGATACGCAGTATTTT. Encoded protein: CASSYWRDGTDTQYF.

The chain has TRBV5-1 and TRBJ1-2, with a weak D call TRBD1 (5 bases). V dropped 7 bases and J dropped 7 bases, with 17 bases sitting between them. The germline V gene has CDR1 SGHRS and CDR2 YFSETQ. There are 13 residues in the CDR3. The CDR3 coding sequence is TGCGCCAGCGCACACGTGGGGGAGGCTGGCTACACCTTC. Translation: CASAHVGEAGYTF. The variable domain in full, with the rest retrieved from reference TRBV5-1 and TRBJ1-2, is KAGVTQTPRYLIKTRGQQVTLSCSPISGHRSVSWYQQTPGQGLQFLFEYFSETQRNKGNFPGRFSGRQFSNSRSEMNVSTLELGDSALYLCASAHVGEAGYTFGSGTRLTVV.

This clone has just one count. Germline is not matched at one junction end, which may reflect a read error. The CDR3: CASGAGTSGRAPVF. The CDR3 bases are TGTGCCAGCGGGGCCGGGACTAGCGGGAGGGCCCCTGTCTTC. This chain links TRBV7-3 with TRBJ2-1, with TRBD2 matching over 16 bases. Germline CDR1 and CDR2: SGHTA and FQGTGA. The CDR3 is made up of 14 amino acids.

This clone was picked up one time. CDR3 coding DNA: TGTGCCAGCAGCCCGGCTAGCGGGATTTACAATGAGCAGTTCTTC. Translating it yields CASSPASGIYNEQFF. The chain combines TRBV3-1 (or the pseudogene TRBV3-2) with TRBJ2-1; the match to TRBD2 covers 9 bases. Germline V gives CDR1 LGHDT, CDR2 YNNKEL (reference sequence). V was pared by 4 bases and J by 4 bases, with 5 bases of the junction left unmatched. This CDR3 spans 15 amino acids.

This chain links TRBV7-6 with TRBJ2-3; 7 bases fit TRBD2. J was trimmed by 0 bases and V by 5 bases; bases with no gene match: 8. Germline CDR1 is SGHVS and CDR2 is FNYEAQ. The CDR3 spans 16 residues. Here the CDR3 DNA reads TGTGCCAGCAGCCCTCCTAGCGGAGGAAGCACAGATACGCAGTATTTT. Encoded protein: CASSPPSGGSTDTQYF.

This chain links TRBV24-1 with TRBJ2-5; D is uncertain. V lost 4 bases to trimming and J lost 5 bases, with 16 bases between them. The CDR3 sequence is 15 residues long. Germline V gene sequence: CDR1 KGHDR, CDR2 SFDVKD. The CDR3, as DNA: TGTGCCACCAGTGAGCCCGGTCTTATCGGGGAGACCCAGTACTTC. Translation gives CATSEPGLIGETQYF.

This clone was seen a few times. The chain employs TRBV19 and TRBJ1-2; D might be TRBD1 (5 bases). V gave up 9 bases and J gave up 3 bases, with 14 bases separating them. Germline values: CDR1 LNHDA, CDR2 SQIVND (reference sequence). This CDR3 is built from 13 residues. Here the CDR3 reads CASGYTGDYGYTF. The CDR3 DNA follows: TGTGCCAGCGGGTACACAGGTGACTATGGCTACACCTTC.